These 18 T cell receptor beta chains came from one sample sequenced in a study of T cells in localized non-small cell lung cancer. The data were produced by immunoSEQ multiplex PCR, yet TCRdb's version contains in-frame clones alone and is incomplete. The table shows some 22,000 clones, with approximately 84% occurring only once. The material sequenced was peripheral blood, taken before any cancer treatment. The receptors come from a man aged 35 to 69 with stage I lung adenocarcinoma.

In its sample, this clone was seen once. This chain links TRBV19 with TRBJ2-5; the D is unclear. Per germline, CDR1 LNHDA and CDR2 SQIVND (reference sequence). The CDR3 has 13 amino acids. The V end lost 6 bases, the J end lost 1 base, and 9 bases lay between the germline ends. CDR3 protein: CASRGSAQETQYF. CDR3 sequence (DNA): TGTGCCAGTAGGGGGTCAGCCCAAGAGACCCAGTACTTC.

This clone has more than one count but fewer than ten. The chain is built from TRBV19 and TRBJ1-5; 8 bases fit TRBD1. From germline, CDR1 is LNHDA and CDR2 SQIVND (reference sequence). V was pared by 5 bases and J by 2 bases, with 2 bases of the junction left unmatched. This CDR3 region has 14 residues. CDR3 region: CASSSTGGNQPQHF. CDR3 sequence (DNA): TGTGCCAGTAGTTCGACAGGGGGCAATCAGCCCCAGCATTTT.

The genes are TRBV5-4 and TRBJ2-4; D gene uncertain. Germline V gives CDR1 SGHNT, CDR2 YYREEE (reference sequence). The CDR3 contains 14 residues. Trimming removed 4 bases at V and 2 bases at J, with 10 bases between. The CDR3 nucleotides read TGTGCCAGCAGCCCCTATGTATCCAAAAACATTCAGTACTTC. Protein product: CASSPYVSKNIQYF. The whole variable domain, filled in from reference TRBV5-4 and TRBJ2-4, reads ETGVTQSPTHLIKTRGQQVTLRCSSQSGHNTVSWYQQALGQGPQFIFQYYREEENGRGNFPPRFSGLQFPNYSSELNVNALELDDSALYLCASSPYVSKNIQYFGAGTRLSVL.

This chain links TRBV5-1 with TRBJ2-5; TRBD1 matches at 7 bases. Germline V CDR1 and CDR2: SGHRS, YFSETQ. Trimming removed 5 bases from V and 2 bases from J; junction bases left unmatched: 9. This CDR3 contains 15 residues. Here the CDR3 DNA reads TGCGCCAGCAGGCTTGAGGGACAGAATCAAGAGACCCAGTACTTC. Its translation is CASRLEGQNQETQYF.

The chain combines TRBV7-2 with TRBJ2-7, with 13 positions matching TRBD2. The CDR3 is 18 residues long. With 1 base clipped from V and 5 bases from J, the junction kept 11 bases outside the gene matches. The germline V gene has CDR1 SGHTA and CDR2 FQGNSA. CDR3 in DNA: TGTGCCAGCAGCTTAGTATCACTAGCGGGGGGGCTTTCCCACGAGCAGTACTTC. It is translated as CASSLVSLAGGLSHEQYF.

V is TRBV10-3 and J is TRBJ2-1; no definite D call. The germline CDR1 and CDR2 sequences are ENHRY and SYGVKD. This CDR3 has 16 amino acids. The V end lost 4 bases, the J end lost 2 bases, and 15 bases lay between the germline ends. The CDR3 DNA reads TGTGCCATCAGTGTTCTGAAAGACGCCGCCTACAATGAGCAGTTCTTC. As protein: CAISVLKDAAYNEQFF.

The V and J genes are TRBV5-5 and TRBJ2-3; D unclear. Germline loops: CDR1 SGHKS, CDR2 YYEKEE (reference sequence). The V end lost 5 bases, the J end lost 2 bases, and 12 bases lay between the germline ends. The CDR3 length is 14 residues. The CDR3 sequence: CASSFKGTTDTQYF. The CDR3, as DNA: TGTGCCAGCAGTTTTAAGGGCACCACAGATACGCAGTATTTT.

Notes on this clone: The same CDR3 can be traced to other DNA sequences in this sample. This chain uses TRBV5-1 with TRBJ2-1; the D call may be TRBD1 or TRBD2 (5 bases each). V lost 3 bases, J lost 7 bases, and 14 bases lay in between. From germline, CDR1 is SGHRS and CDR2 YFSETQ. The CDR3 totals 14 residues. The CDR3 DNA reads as TGCGCCAGCAGCTGGGGGACGGGCGGAAATGAGCAGTTCTTC. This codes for CASSWGTGGNEQFF.

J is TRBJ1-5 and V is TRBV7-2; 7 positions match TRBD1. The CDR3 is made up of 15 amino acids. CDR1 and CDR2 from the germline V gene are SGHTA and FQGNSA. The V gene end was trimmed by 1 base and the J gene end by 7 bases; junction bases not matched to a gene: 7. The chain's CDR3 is CASSLVATGNQPQHF. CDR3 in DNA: TGTGCCAGCAGCTTAGTCGCGACAGGGAACCAGCCCCAGCATTTT.

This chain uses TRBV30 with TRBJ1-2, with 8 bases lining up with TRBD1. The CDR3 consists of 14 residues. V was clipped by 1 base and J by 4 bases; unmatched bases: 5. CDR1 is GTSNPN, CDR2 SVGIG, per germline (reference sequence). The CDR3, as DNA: TGTGCCTGGAGTGGAAGGGACAGGCCCTATGGCTACACCTTC. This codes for CAWSGRDRPYGYTF. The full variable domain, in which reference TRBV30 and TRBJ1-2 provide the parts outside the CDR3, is SQTIHQWPATLVQPVGSPLSLECTVEGTSNPNLYWYRQAAGRGLQLLFYSVGIGQISSEVPQNLSASRPQDRQFILSSKKLLLSDSGFYLCAWSGRDRPYGYTFGSGTRLTVV.

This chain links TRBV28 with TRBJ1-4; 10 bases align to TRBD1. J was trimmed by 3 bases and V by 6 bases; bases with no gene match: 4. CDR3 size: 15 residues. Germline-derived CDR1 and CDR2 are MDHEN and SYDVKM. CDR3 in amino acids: CASSGQGGPNEKLFF. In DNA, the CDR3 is TGTGCCAGCAGCGGACAGGGGGGTCCTAATGAAAAACTGTTTTTT.

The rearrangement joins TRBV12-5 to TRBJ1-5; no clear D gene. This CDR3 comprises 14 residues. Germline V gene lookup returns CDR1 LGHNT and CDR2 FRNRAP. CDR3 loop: CDPPRQAAYQPQHF. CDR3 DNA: TGTGACCCGCCCCGCCAGGCAGCCTATCAGCCCCAGCATTTT.

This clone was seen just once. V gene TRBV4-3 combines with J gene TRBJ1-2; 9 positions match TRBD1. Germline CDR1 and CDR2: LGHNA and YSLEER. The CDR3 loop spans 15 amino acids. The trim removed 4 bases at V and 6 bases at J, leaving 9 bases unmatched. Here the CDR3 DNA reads TGCGCCAGCAGCCCGCGGACAGGGGCTATGAATGGCTACACCTTC. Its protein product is CASSPRTGAMNGYTF.

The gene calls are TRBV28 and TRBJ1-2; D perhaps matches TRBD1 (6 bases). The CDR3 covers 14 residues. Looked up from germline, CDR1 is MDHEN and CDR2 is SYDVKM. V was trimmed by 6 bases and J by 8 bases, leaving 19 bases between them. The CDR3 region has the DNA TGTGCCAGCAGCATCGGGGGCAGGCTTTCCGGCTACACCTTC. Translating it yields CASSIGGRLSGYTF.

CDR3 DNA: TGTGCCAGCAGTGAAGCGGGGGCGTGGTACTACGAGCAGTACTTC. It specifies CASSEAGAWYYEQYF. The chain links TRBV6-1 to TRBJ2-7, with D possibly TRBD1 on 6 matching bases. The CDR3 covers 15 residues. Germline CDR1 is MNHNS and CDR2 is SASEGT. Trimming pared 0 bases from V and 3 bases from J, leaving 12 bases between.

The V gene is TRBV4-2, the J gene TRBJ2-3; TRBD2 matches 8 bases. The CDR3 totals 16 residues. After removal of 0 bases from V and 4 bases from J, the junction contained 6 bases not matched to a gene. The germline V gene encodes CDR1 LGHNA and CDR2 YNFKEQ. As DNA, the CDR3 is TGTGCCAGCAGCCAAGACTTTAGCGGGAACGCAGATACGCAGTATTTT. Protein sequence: CASSQDFSGNADTQYF.

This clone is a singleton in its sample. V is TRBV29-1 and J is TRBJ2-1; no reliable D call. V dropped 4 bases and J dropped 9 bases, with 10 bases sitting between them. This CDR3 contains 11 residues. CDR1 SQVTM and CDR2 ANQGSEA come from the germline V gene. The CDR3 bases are TGCAGCGTTGTTCGGCAGAGTGAGCAGTTCTTC. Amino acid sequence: CSVVRQSEQFF.

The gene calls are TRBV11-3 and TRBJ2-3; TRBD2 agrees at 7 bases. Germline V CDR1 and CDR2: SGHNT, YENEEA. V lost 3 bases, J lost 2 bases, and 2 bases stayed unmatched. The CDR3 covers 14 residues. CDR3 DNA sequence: TGTGCCAGCAGCTTTCGGGGGGTCACAGATACGCAGTATTTT. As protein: CASSFRGVTDTQYF.